One and the same sample provided the 25 T cell receptor beta chains below, sequenced in a study of blood T cells in healthy people across ages. A second PCR of about 6 to 11 cycles used a sample-barcoded 5' primer and a J-beta primer mix. TCRdb reprocessed the 5' RACE reads via MiXCR and lists one record per CDR3 protein. The repertoire includes 910,000 or so distinct CDR3 sequences, just over 50% of them detected once, and about 20% sits in the top ten. The sample comprised blood. These receptors all come from an older woman in good health.

This clonotype was recorded a few times. The chain employs TRBV5-1 and TRBJ2-5; 7 bases agree with TRBD2. The V gene end was trimmed by 7 bases and the J gene end by 1 base; junction bases not matched to a gene: 4. Germline V gives CDR1 SGHRS, CDR2 YFSETQ. The CDR3 consists of 13 residues. CDR3 sequence reads: CASGGTTQETQYF. For the CDR3, the DNA is TGCGCCAGCGGAGGGACTACCCAAGAGACCCAGTACTTC.

This clonotype was detected a few times. V is TRBV28 and J is TRBJ2-5; either TRBD1 or TRBD2 may supply D (5 bases each). CDR1 is MDHEN and CDR2 is SYDVKM in the germline V gene. This CDR3 spans 14 amino acids. V lost 6 bases to trimming and J lost 5 bases, with 16 bases between them. CDR3 in amino acids: CASSSPGEGETQYF. The CDR3, as DNA: TGTGCCAGCAGCTCCCCCGGTGAGGGGGAGACCCAGTACTTC.

The sample holds a few counts of this clonotype. This chain connects TRBV29-1 to TRBJ2-2; 8 nucleotides line up with TRBD1. CDR1 is SQVTM and CDR2 is ANQGSEA in the germline V gene. There are 14 residues in the CDR3. V lost 4 bases to trimming and J lost 4 bases; unmatched junction nucleotides: 5. CDR3 DNA sequence: TGCAGCGTTGGGGCAGGGGGCCTCACCGGGGAGCTGTTTTTT. Encoded protein: CSVGAGGLTGELFF.

In regard to this clonotype: One junction end disagrees with the germline gene, perhaps due to a read error. As DNA, the CDR3 is TGTGTCATCAGTGAGTCGAACAGGGCCAACCAGCCCCAGCATTTT. Its protein is CVISESNRANQPQHF. The chain combines TRBV10-3 with TRBJ1-5, with D perhaps matching TRBD1 (6 bases). CDR1 and CDR2 from the germline V gene are ENHRY and SYGVKD. The CDR3 is 15 residues long.

V is TRBV7-9 and J is TRBJ2-5; weak D call: TRBD1 (5 bases). CDR1 and CDR2 (germline): SEHNR, FQNEAQ (reference sequence). The CDR3 sequence is 13 residues long. Trimming took 4 bases from V and 4 from J, leaving 10 bases between them. CDR3 residues: CASSSRDRETQYF. The CDR3 nucleotides read TGTGCCAGCAGCTCCAGGGATCGAGAGACCCAGTACTTC.

The CDR3 DNA reads as TGTGCCAGCAGGCATGTAGAGACCCAGTACTTC. Protein: CASRHVETQYF. The rearrangement uses TRBV6-2 or TRBV6-3 and TRBJ2-5, with D uncertain. The V end lost 6 bases, the J end lost 4 bases, and 6 bases lay between the germline ends. Germline V CDR1 and CDR2: MNHEY, SVGEGT. CDR3 length equals 11 residues.

This clonotype was seen a handful of times. This chain joins TRBV12-3 or TRBV12-4 and TRBJ2-5; 9 bases are shared with TRBD1. Trimming cost V 2 bases and J 11 bases; bases outside gene matches: 15. CDR3 length: 16 residues. DNA for the CDR3: TGTGCCAGCAGTTTACGGTTACAGGGGGCGGCTTGGGAGCAGTACTTC. This sequence encodes CASSLRLQGAAWEQYF.

V and J are TRBV20-1 and TRBJ2-3; D is possibly TRBD1 or TRBD2 (6 bases each). Germline values: CDR1 DFQATT, CDR2 SNEGSKA (reference sequence). Trimming stripped 6 bases from V and 4 bases from J, with 17 bases between. The CDR3 totals 14 residues. This chain's CDR3 is CSAPVRGHSDTQYF. CDR3 nucleotides: TGCAGTGCGCCCGTGCGGGGACATTCAGATACGCAGTATTTT.

This clonotype has only a few counts. V gene TRBV2 combines with J gene TRBJ1-5; D call uncertain. The CDR3 covers 14 residues. Looked up from germline, CDR1 is SNHLY and CDR2 is FYNNEI. V lost 2 bases, J lost 0 bases, and 5 bases lay in between. CDR3 loop: CASSEFRSNQPQHF. The CDR3 region has the DNA TGTGCCAGCAGTGAATTCCGTAGCAATCAGCCCCAGCATTTT.

The chain couples TRBV11-2 to TRBJ2-3; D not certain. The germline CDR1 and CDR2 sequences are SGHAT and FQNNGV. The V and J ends lost 3 bases and 3 bases respectively, with 16 bases between them. CDR3 size: 16 residues. The CDR3 coding sequence is TGTGCCAGCAGCTTCAGAATAGACCCATCTACAGATACGCAGTATTTT. Translation: CASSFRIDPSTDTQYF.

This clonotype was counted at least ten times. V gene TRBV20-1 combines with J gene TRBJ2-7; 10 nucleotides agree with TRBD2. The J segment lost 4 bases and the V segment lost 4 bases, leaving 7 bases of the junction unmatched. CDR1 is DFQATT, CDR2 SNEGSKA, per germline (reference sequence). CDR3 length: 14 residues. CDR3: CSAISLAGDYEQYF. The CDR3 region has the DNA TGCAGTGCTATTTCTCTAGCGGGAGATTACGAGCAGTACTTC.

There are a few counts of this clonotype. A much more abundant neighbour one base away suggests this may be a read error. The gene calls are TRBV2 and TRBJ2-7; D call uncertain. Germline V gives CDR1 SNHLY, CDR2 FYNNEI. The CDR3 spans 12 residues. The CDR3 here is CAISTVSYEQYF. The CDR3 nucleotides are TGTGCCATCAGTACGGTTTCCTACGAGCAGTACTTC.

The chain links TRBV15 to TRBJ1-4; 7 bases are a match to TRBD1. With V trimmed by 0 bases and J by 0 bases, 7 bases remained unmatched. This CDR3 is built from 18 residues. The germline CDR1 and CDR2 sequences are LNHNV and YYDKDF (reference sequence). The CDR3 sequence is CATSRDRDREATNEKLFF. DNA for the CDR3: TGTGCCACCAGCAGAGATAGGGACAGAGAAGCAACTAATGAAAAACTGTTTTTT.

The chain carries TRBV5-1 and TRBJ2-3; unclear D gene. V gave up 3 bases and J gave up 2 bases, with 13 bases separating them. CDR1 and CDR2 from the germline V gene are SGHRS and YFSETQ. The CDR3 consists of 15 residues. The CDR3 region is CASSSGGRNTDTQYF. The CDR3 DNA sequence: TGCGCCAGCAGCTCCGGTGGGCGGAACACAGATACGCAGTATTTT.

This clonotype was detected a few times. The V call is TRBV6-5, the J call TRBJ2-5; 7 positions match TRBD2. CDR1 is MNHEY, CDR2 SVGAGI, per germline. This CDR3 spans 14 amino acids. V shed 0 bases, J shed 4 bases, and the junction held 2 bases outside the gene matches. CDR3 in amino acids: CASSYSRTRETQYF. DNA of the CDR3: TGTGCCAGCAGTTACTCGAGGACTAGAGAGACCCAGTACTTC.

The gene calls are TRBV21-1 and TRBJ2-7; TRBD2 was called by the table and not checked on the DNA. TRBV21-1 is classified as a pseudogene. The CDR3 totals 19 residues. The CDR3 bases are TGTGCCAGCAGCAAAGACCGAACAGATAGCGGGAGACCCGACTACGAGCAGTACTTC. Amino acids: CASSKDRTDSGRPDYEQYF.

The gene calls are TRBV20-1 and TRBJ2-1; 9 nucleotides agree with TRBD1. The CDR3 length is 15 residues. The junction had 8 bases not matched to a gene; V was cut back by 5 bases and J by 3 bases. Looked up from germline, CDR1 is DFQATT and CDR2 is SNEGSKA (reference sequence). CDR3 coding DNA: TGCAGTGCTCGACCCCCGGGACAGGGCTACAATGAGCAGTTCTTC. It codes for CSARPPGQGYNEQFF.

The chain carries TRBV14 and TRBJ2-1, with D tentatively TRBD1 (5 bases). CDR3 length: 12 amino acids. Trimming cost V 4 bases and J 12 bases, with 13 bases left between them. Germline assignment: CDR1 SGHDN and CDR2 FVKESK. The CDR3 reads CASSLKTEGQFF. Written as DNA, the CDR3 is TGTGCCAGCAGCCTTAAGACAGAAGGGCAGTTCTTC.

The chain links TRBV4-1 to TRBJ1-1, with no clear D. Germline CDR1 is MGHRA and CDR2 is YSYEKL. The CDR3 runs 16 residues. Trimming stripped 1 base from V and 3 bases from J, with 15 bases between. CDR3 protein: CASSQVFEGFDTEAFF. The CDR3 DNA is TGCGCCAGCAGCCAAGTCTTCGAGGGATTCGACACTGAAGCTTTCTTT.

This clonotype was found once. The rearrangement joins TRBV20-1 to TRBJ2-5; 11 bases align to TRBD1. Germline CDR1 and CDR2: DFQATT and SNEGSKA (reference sequence). This CDR3 is 15 amino acids long. J lost 5 bases, V lost 3 bases, and 8 bases had no gene match. This chain's CDR3 is CSARRTGGMVETQYF. The CDR3 DNA reads TGCAGTGCTAGGAGGACAGGGGGCATGGTGGAGACCCAGTACTTC.

The V gene is TRBV29-1, the J gene TRBJ2-3; TRBD2 agrees at 8 bases. Trimming at V came to 6 bases and at J to 6 bases, leaving 5 bases not matched to a gene. CDR1 is SQVTM and CDR2 is ANQGSEA in the germline V gene. This CDR3 is built from 12 residues. CDR3 amino acids: CSVESGSDTQYF. The DNA of the CDR3 is TGCAGCGTGGAGAGCGGGAGCGATACGCAGTATTTT.

The sample holds a few counts of this clonotype. The gene calls are TRBV3-1 and TRBJ1-2, with D maybe TRBD1 (5 bases). CDR3 length: 12 residues. CDR1 and CDR2 (germline): LGHDT, YNNKEL (reference sequence). V lost 3 bases and J 8 bases, leaving 10 bases between the germline ends. In nucleotides, the CDR3 is TGTGCCAGCAGCCAGGACTGGGACGGCTACACCTTC. It yields the protein CASSQDWDGYTF. Full variable domain (missing parts from reference TRBV3-1 and TRBJ1-2): DTAVSQTPKYLVTQMGNDKSIKCEQNLGHDTMYWYKQDSKKFLKIMFSYNNKELIINETVPNRFSPKSPDKAHLNLHINSLELGDSAVYFCASSQDWDGYTFGSGTRLTVV.

CDR3 sequence: CASSEGGAQDEQYF. The CDR3, as DNA: TGTGCCAGCAGTGAAGGGGGGGCGCAGGACGAGCAGTACTTC. The chain couples TRBV2 to TRBJ2-7; D may match TRBD1 or TRBD2 (6 bases each). Trimming shortened V by 1 base and J by 5 bases, and 12 bases separated the two germline ends. The CDR3 is 14 residues long. CDR1 is SNHLY and CDR2 is FYNNEI in the germline V gene.

This clonotype was observed a single time. The chain employs TRBV28 and TRBJ1-2; perhaps TRBD1 as D (5 bases). This CDR3 comprises 14 residues. Germline V lookup: CDR1 MDHEN, CDR2 SYDVKM. The ends were cut back, 2 bases at V and 5 bases at J, with 12 bases in the middle. CDR3 nucleotides: TGTGCCAGCAGTTTACTAGGGAGGGGATATGGCTACACCTTC. Translation gives CASSLLGRGYGYTF.

This rearrangement joins TRBV6-5 to TRBJ2-4; a possible D gene is TRBD1 (5 bases). CDR3 size: 12 residues. Trimming stripped 6 bases from V and 13 bases from J, with 16 bases between. Germline V gives CDR1 MNHEY, CDR2 SVGAGI. CDR3 DNA sequence: TGTGCCAGCAGCGACAGCTACAATGAGCAGTACTTC. Amino acid sequence: CASSDSYNEQYF.